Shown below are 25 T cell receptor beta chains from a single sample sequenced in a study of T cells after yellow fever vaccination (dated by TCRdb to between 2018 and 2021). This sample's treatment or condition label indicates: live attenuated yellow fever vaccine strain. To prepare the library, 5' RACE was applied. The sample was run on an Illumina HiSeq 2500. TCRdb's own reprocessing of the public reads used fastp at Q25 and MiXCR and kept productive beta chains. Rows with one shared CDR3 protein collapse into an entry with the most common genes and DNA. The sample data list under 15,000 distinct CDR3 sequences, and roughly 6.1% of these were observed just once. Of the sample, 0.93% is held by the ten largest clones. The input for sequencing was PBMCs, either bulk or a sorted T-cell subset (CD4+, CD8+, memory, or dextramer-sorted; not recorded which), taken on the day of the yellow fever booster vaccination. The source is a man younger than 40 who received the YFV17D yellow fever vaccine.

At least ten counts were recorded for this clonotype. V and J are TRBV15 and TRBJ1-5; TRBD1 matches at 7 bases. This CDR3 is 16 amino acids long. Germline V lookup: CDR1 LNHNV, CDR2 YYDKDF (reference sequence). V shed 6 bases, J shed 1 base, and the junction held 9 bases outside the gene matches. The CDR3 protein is CATSLGLTGSNQPQHF. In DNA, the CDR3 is TGTGCCACCAGTCTTGGGCTGACAGGGAGCAATCAGCCCCAGCATTTT.

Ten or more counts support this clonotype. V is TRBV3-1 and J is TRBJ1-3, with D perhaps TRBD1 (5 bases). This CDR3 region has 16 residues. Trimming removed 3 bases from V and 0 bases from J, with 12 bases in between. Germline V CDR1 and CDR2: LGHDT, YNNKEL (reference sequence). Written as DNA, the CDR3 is TGTGCCAGCAGCCAGGGGGGACGGATCTCTGGAAACACCATATATTTT. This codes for CASSQGGRISGNTIYF.

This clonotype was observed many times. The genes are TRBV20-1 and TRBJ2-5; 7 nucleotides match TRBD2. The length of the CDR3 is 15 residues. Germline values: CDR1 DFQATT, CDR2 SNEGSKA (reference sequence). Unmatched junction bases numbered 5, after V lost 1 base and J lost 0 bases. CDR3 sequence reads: CSARVPSGNQETQYF. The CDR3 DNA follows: TGCAGTGCTAGAGTTCCTAGCGGCAACCAAGAGACCCAGTACTTC.

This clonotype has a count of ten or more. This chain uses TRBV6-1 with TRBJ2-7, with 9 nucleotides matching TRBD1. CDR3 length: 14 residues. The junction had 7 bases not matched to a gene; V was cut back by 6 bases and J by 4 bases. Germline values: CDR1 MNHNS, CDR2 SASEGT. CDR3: CASREQGATYEQYF. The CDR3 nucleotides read TGTGCCAGCAGGGAACAGGGGGCGACTTACGAGCAGTACTTC.

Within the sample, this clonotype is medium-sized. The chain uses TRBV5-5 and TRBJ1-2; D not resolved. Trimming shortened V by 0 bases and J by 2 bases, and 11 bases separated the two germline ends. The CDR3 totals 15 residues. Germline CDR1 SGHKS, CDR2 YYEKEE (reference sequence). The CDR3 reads CASSLGVESNYGYTF. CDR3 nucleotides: TGTGCCAGCAGCTTGGGGGTGGAATCCAACTATGGCTACACCTTC.

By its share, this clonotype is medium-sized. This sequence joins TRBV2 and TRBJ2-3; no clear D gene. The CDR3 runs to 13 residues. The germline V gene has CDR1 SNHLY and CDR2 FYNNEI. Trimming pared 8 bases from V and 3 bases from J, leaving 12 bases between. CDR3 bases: TGTGCCAGCCACCCAAGTCCAACAGATACGCAGTATTTT. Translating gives CASHPSPTDTQYF.

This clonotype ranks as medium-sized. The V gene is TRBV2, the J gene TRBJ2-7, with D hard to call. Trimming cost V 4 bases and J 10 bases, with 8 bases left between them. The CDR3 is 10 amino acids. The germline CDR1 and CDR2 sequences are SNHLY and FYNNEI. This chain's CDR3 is CASSVVSQYF. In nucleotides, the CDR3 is TGTGCCAGCAGTGTGGTCAGCCAGTACTTC.

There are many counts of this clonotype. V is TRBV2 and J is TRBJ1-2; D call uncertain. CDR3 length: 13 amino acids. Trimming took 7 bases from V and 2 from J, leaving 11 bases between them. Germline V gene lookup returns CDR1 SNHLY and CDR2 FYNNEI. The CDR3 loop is CASKLDGNYGYTF. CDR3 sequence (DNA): TGTGCCAGCAAGTTGGACGGAAACTATGGCTACACCTTC. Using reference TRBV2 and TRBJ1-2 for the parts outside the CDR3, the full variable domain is EPEVTQTPSHQVTQMGQEVILRCVPISNHLYFYWYRQILGQKVEFLVSFYNNEISEKSEIFDDQFSVERPDGSNFTLKIRSTKLEDSAMYFCASKLDGNYGYTFGSGTRLTVV.

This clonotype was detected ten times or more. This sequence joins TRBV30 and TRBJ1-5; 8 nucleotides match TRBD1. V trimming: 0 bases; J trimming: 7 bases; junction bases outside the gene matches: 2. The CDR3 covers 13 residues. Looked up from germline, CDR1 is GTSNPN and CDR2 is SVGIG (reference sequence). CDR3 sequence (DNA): TGTGCCTGGAGTGTACAGGGGGTGCAGCCCCAGCATTTT. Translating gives CAWSVQGVQPQHF. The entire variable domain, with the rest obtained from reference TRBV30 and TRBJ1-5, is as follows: SQTIHQWPATLVQPVGSPLSLECTVEGTSNPNLYWYRQAAGRGLQLLFYSVGIGQISSEVPQNLSASRPQDRQFILSSKKLLLSDSGFYLCAWSVQGVQPQHFGDGTRLSIL.

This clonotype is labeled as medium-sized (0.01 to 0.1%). The CDR3 coding sequence is TGCAGTGCTGCCCGGGGACAGTCCCAGCCCCAGCATTTT. Its translation is CSAARGQSQPQHF. J is TRBJ1-5 and V is TRBV20-1, with 7 bases identical to TRBD1. Trimming removed 5 bases from V and 7 bases from J; junction bases left unmatched: 8. The germline gives CDR1 DFQATT, CDR2 SNEGSKA (reference sequence). This CDR3 is built from 13 residues.

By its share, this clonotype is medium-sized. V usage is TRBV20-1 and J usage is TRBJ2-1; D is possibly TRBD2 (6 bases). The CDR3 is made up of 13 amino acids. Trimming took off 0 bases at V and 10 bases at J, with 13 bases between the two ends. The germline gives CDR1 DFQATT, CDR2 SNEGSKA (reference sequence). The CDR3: CSARDGGRGEQFF. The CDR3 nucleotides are TGCAGTGCTAGAGATGGGGGACGGGGGGAGCAGTTCTTC.

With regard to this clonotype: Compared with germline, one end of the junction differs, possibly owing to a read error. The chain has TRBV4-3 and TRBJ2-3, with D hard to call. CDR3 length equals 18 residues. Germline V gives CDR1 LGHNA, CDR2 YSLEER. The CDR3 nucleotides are TGCTCCAGCAGCCAGGCTCTCCCTGGGGTAACTGTTAGACCTACGCAGTATTTT. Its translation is CSSSQALPGVTVRPTQYF.

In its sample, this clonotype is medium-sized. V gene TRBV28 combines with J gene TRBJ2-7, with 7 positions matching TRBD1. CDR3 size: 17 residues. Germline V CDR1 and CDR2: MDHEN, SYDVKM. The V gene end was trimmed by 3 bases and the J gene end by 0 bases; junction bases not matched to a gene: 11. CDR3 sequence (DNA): TGTGCCAGCAGTTTGGGGGACAGATCAAGAAGCTCCTACGAGCAGTACTTC. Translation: CASSLGDRSRSSYEQYF.

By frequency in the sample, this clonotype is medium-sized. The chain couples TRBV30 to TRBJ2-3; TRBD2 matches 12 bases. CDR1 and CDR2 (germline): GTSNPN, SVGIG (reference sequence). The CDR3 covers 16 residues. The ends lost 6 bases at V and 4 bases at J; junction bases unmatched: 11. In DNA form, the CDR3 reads TGTGCCTGTGACCCTAGCGGGAGGGCGGGGGCAGATACGCAGTATTTT. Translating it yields CACDPSGRAGADTQYF.

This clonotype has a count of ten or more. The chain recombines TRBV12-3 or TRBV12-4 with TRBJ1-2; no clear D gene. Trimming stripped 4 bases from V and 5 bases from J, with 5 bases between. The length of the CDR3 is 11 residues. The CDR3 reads CASSSSYGYTF. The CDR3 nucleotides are TGTGCCAGCAGTTCGAGTTATGGCTACACCTTC.

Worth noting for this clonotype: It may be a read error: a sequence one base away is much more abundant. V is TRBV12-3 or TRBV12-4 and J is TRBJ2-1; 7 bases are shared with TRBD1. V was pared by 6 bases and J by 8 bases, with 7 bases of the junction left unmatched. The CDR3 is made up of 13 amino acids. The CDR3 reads CASSGQVDDEQFF. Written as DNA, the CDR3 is TGTGCCAGCAGCGGACAGGTGGATGATGAGCAGTTCTTC.

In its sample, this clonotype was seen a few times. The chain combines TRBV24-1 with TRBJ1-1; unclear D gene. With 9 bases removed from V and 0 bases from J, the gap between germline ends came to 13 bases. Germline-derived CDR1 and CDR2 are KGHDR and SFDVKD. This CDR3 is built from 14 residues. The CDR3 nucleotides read TGTGCCACCTTTTATCTAAGATTGAACACTGAAGCTTTCTTT. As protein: CATFYLRLNTEAFF.

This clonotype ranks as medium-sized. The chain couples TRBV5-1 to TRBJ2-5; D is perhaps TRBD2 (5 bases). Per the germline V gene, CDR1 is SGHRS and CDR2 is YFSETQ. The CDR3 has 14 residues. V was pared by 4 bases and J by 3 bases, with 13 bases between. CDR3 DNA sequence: TGCGCCAGCAGCCCCCCTAGCAGTAAAGAGACCCAGTACTTC. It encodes CASSPPSSKETQYF.

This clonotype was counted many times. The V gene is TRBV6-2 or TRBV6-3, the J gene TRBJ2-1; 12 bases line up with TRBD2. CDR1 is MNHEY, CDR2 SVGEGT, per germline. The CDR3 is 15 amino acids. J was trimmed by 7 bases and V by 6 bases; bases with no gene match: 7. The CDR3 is CASRLAGGPKNEQFF. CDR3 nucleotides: TGTGCCAGCAGGCTAGCGGGAGGGCCGAAGAATGAGCAGTTCTTC.

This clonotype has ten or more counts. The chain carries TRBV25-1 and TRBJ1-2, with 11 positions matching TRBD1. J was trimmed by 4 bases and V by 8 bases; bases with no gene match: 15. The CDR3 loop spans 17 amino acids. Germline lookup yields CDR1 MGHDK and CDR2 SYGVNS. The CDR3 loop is CASSFTPGQGVGYGYTF. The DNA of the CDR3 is TGTGCCAGCTCCTTCACTCCGGGACAGGGGGTCGGCTATGGCTACACCTTC.

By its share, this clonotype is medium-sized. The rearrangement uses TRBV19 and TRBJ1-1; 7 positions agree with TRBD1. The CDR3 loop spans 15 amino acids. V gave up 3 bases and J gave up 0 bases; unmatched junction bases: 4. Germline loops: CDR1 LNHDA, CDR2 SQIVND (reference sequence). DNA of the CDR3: TGTGCCAGTAGTATGGGGACAGTCCTGAACACTGAAGCTTTCTTT. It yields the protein CASSMGTVLNTEAFF.

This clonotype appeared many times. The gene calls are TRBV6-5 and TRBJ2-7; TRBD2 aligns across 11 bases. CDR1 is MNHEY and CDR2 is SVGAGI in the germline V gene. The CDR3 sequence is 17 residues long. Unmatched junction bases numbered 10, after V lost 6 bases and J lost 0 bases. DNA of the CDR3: TGTGCCAGCAGGGCTAGCGGGAGGAGCAAAACCTCCTACGAGCAGTACTTC. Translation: CASRASGRSKTSYEQYF.

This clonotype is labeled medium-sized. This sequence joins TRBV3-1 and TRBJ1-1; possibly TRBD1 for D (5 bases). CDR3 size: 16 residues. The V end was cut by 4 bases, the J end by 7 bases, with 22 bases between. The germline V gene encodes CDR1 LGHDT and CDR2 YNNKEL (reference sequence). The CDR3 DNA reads TGTGCCAGCAGCCCCTTTTTGGGGCAGGGAGGTTTTGAAGCTTTCTTT. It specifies CASSPFLGQGGFEAFF.

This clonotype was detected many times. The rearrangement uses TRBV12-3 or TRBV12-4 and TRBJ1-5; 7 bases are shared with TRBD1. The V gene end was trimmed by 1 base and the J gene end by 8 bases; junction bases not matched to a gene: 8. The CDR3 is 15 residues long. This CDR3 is CASSLGGQVWKPQHF. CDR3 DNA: TGTGCCAGCAGTTTAGGAGGACAGGTGTGGAAGCCCCAGCATTTT.

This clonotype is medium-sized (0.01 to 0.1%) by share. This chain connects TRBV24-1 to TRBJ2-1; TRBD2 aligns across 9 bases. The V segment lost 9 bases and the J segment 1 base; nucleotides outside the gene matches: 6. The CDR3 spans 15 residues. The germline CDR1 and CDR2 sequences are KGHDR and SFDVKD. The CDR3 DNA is TGTGCCACCGGAGCGGGAGGTGGGTCCTACAATGAGCAGTTCTTC. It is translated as CATGAGGGSYNEQFF.